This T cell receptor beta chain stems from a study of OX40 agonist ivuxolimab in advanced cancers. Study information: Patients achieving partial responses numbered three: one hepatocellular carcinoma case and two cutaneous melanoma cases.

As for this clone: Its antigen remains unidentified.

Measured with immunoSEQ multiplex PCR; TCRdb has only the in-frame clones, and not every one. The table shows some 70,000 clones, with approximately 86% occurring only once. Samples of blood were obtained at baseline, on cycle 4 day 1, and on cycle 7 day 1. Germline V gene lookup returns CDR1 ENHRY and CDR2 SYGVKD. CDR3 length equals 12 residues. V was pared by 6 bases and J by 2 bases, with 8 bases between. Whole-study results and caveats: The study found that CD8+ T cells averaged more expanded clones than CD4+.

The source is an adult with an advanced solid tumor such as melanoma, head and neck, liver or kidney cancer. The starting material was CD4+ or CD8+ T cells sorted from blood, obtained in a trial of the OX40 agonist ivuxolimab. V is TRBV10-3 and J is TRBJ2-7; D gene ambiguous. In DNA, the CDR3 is TGTGCCATCAGAGACGGAACCTACGAGCAGTACTTC. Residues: CAIRDGTYEQYF.